The 27 T cell receptor beta chains given below trace back to one sample, sequenced in a study of T-cell reconstitution after alpha-beta-depleted transplantation in children. Construction of the TCRbeta library involved unique molecular identifiers. From the PCR reads, TCRdb called clonotypes with MiXCR, one entry per CDR3 protein. The top ten clones hold under 30% of a sample with about 980,000 distinct CDR3 sequences, about 26% of them seen once. This material consisted of PBMCs, mostly from graft donor cells, taken 360 days after TCRalphabeta/CD19-depleted stem cell transplant. The origin of the receptors is a boy under three years old who had a stem cell transplant for SCID, so the T cells may come from the graft donor.

The chain recombines TRBV18 with TRBJ1-2; TRBD1 matches at 7 bases. Per the germline V gene, CDR1 is KGHSH and CDR2 is LQKENI. V lost 2 bases, J lost 0 bases, and 12 bases stayed unmatched. The CDR3 length is 18 residues. CDR3 loop: CASSPLGMSDRPNYGYTF. The CDR3 region has the DNA TGTGCCAGCTCACCATTGGGAATGTCGGACAGGCCTAACTATGGCTACACCTTC. The variable domain in full, completed from reference TRBV18 and TRBJ1-2, reads NAGVMQNPRHLVRRRGQEARLRCSPMKGHSHVYWYRQLPEEGLKFMVYLQKENIIDESGMPKERFSAEFPKEGPSILRIQQVVRGDSAAYFCASSPLGMSDRPNYGYTFGSGTRLTVV.

This clonotype showed up just once. V and J are TRBV12-3 or TRBV12-4 and TRBJ2-5, with D possibly called TRBD1 or TRBD2 (5 bases each). The CDR3 has 14 residues. Deletions cut 4 bases from V and 4 bases from J, with 13 bases between. The CDR3 spells CASSSGPAPETQYF. The CDR3 coding sequence is TGTGCCAGCAGTTCGGGACCAGCCCCAGAGACCCAGTACTTC.

The chain links TRBV7-3 to TRBJ2-5, with D tentatively TRBD1 or TRBD2 (5 bases each). Germline V lookup: CDR1 SGHTA, CDR2 FQGTGA. This CDR3 is 13 amino acids long. The ends were cut back, 4 bases at V and 1 base at J, with 7 bases in the middle. CDR3 bases: TGTGCCAGCAGCTGGGACGTCCAAGAGACCCAGTACTTC. Protein: CASSWDVQETQYF.

This clonotype was recorded a few times. The rearrangement joins TRBV20-1 to TRBJ1-6; weak D call: TRBD1 (6 bases). V lost 5 bases, J lost 7 bases, and 18 bases lay in between. This CDR3 is built from 15 residues. CDR1 and CDR2 (germline): DFQATT, SNEGSKA (reference sequence). CDR3 amino acids: CSAQRGGQGNSPLHF. CDR3 sequence (DNA): TGCAGTGCTCAGAGGGGGGGGCAGGGGAATTCACCCCTCCACTTT.

The genes are TRBV10-3 and TRBJ2-3, with D possibly matching TRBD1 (6 bases). Looked up from germline, CDR1 is ENHRY and CDR2 is SYGVKD. The CDR3 contains 14 residues. Trimming removed 4 bases from V and 3 bases from J, with 11 bases in between. The CDR3 spells CAISVVQGTDTQYF. The CDR3 nucleotides are TGTGCCATCAGTGTGGTACAGGGTACAGATACGCAGTATTTT.

This chain connects TRBV4-1 to TRBJ2-1; 7 positions agree with TRBD2. The CDR3 runs to 14 residues. Germline CDR1 reads MGHRA; CDR2 reads YSYEKL. V lost 3 bases to trimming and J lost 13 bases; unmatched junction nucleotides: 12. The CDR3 DNA reads as TGCGCCAGCAGCCAGCAAAGACCAGCGGGAAGACAGTTCTTC. Protein product: CASSQQRPAGRQFF.

This chain connects TRBV7-4 to TRBJ2-5, with D possibly matching TRBD1 (6 bases). Trimming removed 5 bases from V and 3 bases from J, with 13 bases in between. The germline V gene encodes CDR1 SGHVT and CDR2 SQSDAQ. The CDR3 is 14 amino acids. Here the CDR3 reads CASSAWTDEETQYF. The CDR3 coding sequence is TGTGCCAGCAGCGCCTGGACAGATGAAGAGACCCAGTACTTC.

The J gene is TRBJ2-7, the V gene TRBV7-7; maybe TRBD2 (6 bases). This CDR3 has 13 amino acids. Trimming removed 5 bases from V and 7 bases from J, with 15 bases in between. From germline, CDR1 is SSHAT and CDR2 FNYEAQ (reference sequence). CDR3 protein: CASSRGMTAEQYF. The DNA for the CDR3 is TGTGCCAGCAGCCGCGGGATGACAGCTGAGCAGTACTTC.

This clonotype was picked up a small number of times. The chain is built from TRBV4-3 and TRBJ1-4, with D perhaps TRBD1 (6 bases). This CDR3 contains 17 residues. With 4 bases removed from V and 0 bases from J, the gap between germline ends came to 15 bases. Per the germline V gene, CDR1 is LGHNA and CDR2 is YSLEER. This CDR3 reads CASSPEGGLTTNEKLFF. CDR3 DNA: TGCGCCAGCAGCCCAGAGGGGGGGCTAACAACTAATGAAAAACTGTTTTTT.

The gene calls are TRBV6-5 and TRBJ1-5, with 8 bases aligning to TRBD1. The CDR3 consists of 15 residues. CDR1 is MNHEY and CDR2 is SVGAGI in the germline V gene. Unmatched junction bases numbered 2, after V lost 0 bases and J lost 4 bases. The chain's CDR3 is CASSYSGTGNQPQHF. The CDR3 nucleotides are TGTGCCAGCAGTTACTCTGGGACAGGTAATCAGCCCCAGCATTTT.

Only a few counts were recorded for this clonotype. The CDR3 DNA is TGTGCCAGCAGCGTAGACCCCCGAGTTGGGGGGAGGACCTATGGCTACACCTTC. It translates to CASSVDPRVGGRTYGYTF. The J gene is TRBJ1-2, the V gene TRBV9; D may be TRBD1 (5 bases). The V end lost 0 bases, the J end lost 4 bases, and 22 bases lay between the germline ends. The V gene's germline CDR1 is SGDLS and CDR2 YYNGEE. CDR3 length equals 18 residues.

CDR3 in DNA: TGCGCCAGCAGCTTAGGACAGGGCCTGACCTACGAGCAGTACTTC. Protein: CASSLGQGLTYEQYF. The chain couples TRBV5-1 to TRBJ2-7, with 8 positions matching TRBD1. Germline CDR1 is SGHRS and CDR2 is YFSETQ. J gave up 2 bases and V 2 bases, and 6 bases lay outside the gene matches. The CDR3 is 15 amino acids.

In its sample, this clonotype was seen a few times. The chain uses TRBV20-1 and TRBJ2-1; 10 nucleotides align to TRBD2. V was pared by 6 bases and J by 10 bases, with 12 bases of the junction left unmatched. This CDR3 contains 14 residues. Germline CDR1 reads DFQATT; CDR2 reads SNEGSKA (reference sequence). CDR3 bases: TGCAGTGCCGCGACTAGCGGGCCAGGGGGGGAGCAGTTCTTC. This encodes CSAATSGPGGEQFF.

This rearrangement joins TRBV12-3 or TRBV12-4 to TRBJ2-2, with 8 bases lining up with TRBD1. V gave up 6 bases and J gave up 6 bases; unmatched junction bases: 9. This CDR3 has 15 amino acids. In nucleotides, the CDR3 is TGTGCCAGCAGCCGCGGGACAGGCGGATCCGGGGAGCTGTTTTTT. It yields the protein CASSRGTGGSGELFF.

Only a few counts were recorded for this clonotype. The chain combines TRBV18 with TRBJ2-1; D not resolved. Trimming pared 2 bases from V and 6 bases from J, leaving 11 bases between. The CDR3 is made up of 14 amino acids. Germline V lookup: CDR1 KGHSH, CDR2 LQKENI. DNA of the CDR3: TGTGCCAGCTCACCAGAAACCGGGCCCAATGAGCAGTTCTTC. Residues: CASSPETGPNEQFF.

The chain carries TRBV20-1 and TRBJ2-3, with 7 bases aligning to TRBD1. CDR3 size: 14 residues. Unmatched junction bases numbered 6, after V lost 3 bases and J lost 3 bases. Looked up from germline, CDR1 is DFQATT and CDR2 is SNEGSKA (reference sequence). Written as DNA, the CDR3 is TGCAGTGCTAGGAGGGGGCGGGTTACAGATACGCAGTATTTT. Its protein product is CSARRGRVTDTQYF.

This clonotype appeared a single time. This chain connects TRBV4-1 to TRBJ2-7; D is ambiguous. The germline V and J ends were trimmed by 1 base and 0 bases, with 10 bases remaining between them. Germline V gene data show CDR1 as MGHRA and CDR2 as YSYEKL. There are 15 residues in the CDR3. CDR3 amino acids: CASSQGSYNSYEQYF. The CDR3 DNA follows: TGCGCCAGCAGCCAAGGGTCGTATAACTCCTACGAGCAGTACTTC.

The V and J genes are TRBV12-3 or TRBV12-4 and TRBJ2-1; D gene uncertain. CDR3 length: 11 residues. V shed 7 bases and J shed 15 bases, with 16 bases lying between them. The chain's CDR3 is CASTGNAALFF. CDR3 DNA: TGTGCCAGCACCGGTAATGCGGCTCTGTTCTTC.

The chain's CDR3 is CASSSPGTHGYGYTF. The CDR3 nucleotides read TGTGCCAGCAGTTCCCCCGGGACCCACGGCTATGGCTACACCTTC. The chain links TRBV6-5 to TRBJ1-2, with a weak D call TRBD1 (5 bases). Trimming removed 4 bases at V and 4 bases at J, with 16 bases between. In germline, CDR1 is MNHEY, CDR2 SVGAGI. This CDR3 is built from 15 residues.

On this clonotype itself: A single base separates this from a much larger clone, so it may be a read error. The rearrangement links TRBV7-9 to TRBJ2-7; perhaps TRBD1 as D (5 bases). The J call could be wrong; TRBJ2-1 is a better fit for the DNA end. The CDR3 spans 12 residues. Germline-derived CDR1 and CDR2 are SEHNR and FQNEAQ (reference sequence). CDR3: CASSQGAHEQFF. The DNA for the CDR3 is TGTGCCAGCAGTCAGGGTGCCCACGAGCAGTTCTTC.

This clonotype came up a few times. The chain carries TRBV6-5 and TRBJ2-2; D gene unclear. CDR3 length: 15 amino acids. CDR1 is MNHEY, CDR2 SVGAGI, per germline. V shed 4 bases and J shed 4 bases, with 13 bases lying between them. CDR3 loop: CASSFPRLGTGELFF. DNA for the CDR3: TGTGCCAGCAGTTTCCCCAGGTTGGGCACCGGGGAGCTGTTTTTT.

The chain uses TRBV20-1 and TRBJ1-6, with D uncertain. From germline, CDR1 is DFQATT and CDR2 SNEGSKA (reference sequence). CDR3 length equals 18 residues. The V and J ends lost 0 bases and 0 bases respectively, with 15 bases between them. The CDR3 spells CSAREILSKSSYNSPLHF. DNA of the CDR3: TGCAGTGCTAGAGAAATTTTATCGAAGAGCTCCTATAATTCACCCCTCCACTTT.

This clonotype has just a few counts. This sequence joins TRBV28 and TRBJ2-7, with 8 bases that match TRBD1. After removal of 6 bases from V and 2 bases from J, the junction contained 6 bases not matched to a gene. Germline lookup yields CDR1 MDHEN and CDR2 SYDVKM. This CDR3 comprises 14 residues. The CDR3 sequence: CASRSLGQAYEQYF. In DNA, the CDR3 is TGTGCCAGCAGAAGCCTGGGACAGGCCTACGAGCAGTACTTC.

The chain couples TRBV15 to TRBJ2-1; 7 bases fit TRBD2. Germline V gives CDR1 LNHNV, CDR2 YYDKDF (reference sequence). The length of the CDR3 is 16 residues. J lost 7 bases, V lost 2 bases, and 11 bases had no gene match. CDR3 sequence (DNA): TGTGCCACCAGCAGACACCCGGCGGGGGTGGTAAATGAGCAGTTCTTC. It codes for CATSRHPAGVVNEQFF.

The chain combines TRBV12-3 or TRBV12-4 with TRBJ1-1; D is unclear. Deletions cut 4 bases from V and 1 base from J, with 13 bases between. The length of the CDR3 is 15 residues. CDR3 amino acids: CASSSEGTGNTEAFF. CDR3 DNA: TGTGCCAGCAGTTCAGAGGGAACCGGGAACACTGAAGCTTTCTTT.

The V call is TRBV20-1, the J call TRBJ2-3; 10 bases are shared with TRBD2. CDR1 and CDR2 (germline): DFQATT, SNEGSKA (reference sequence). V was clipped by 6 bases and J by 2 bases; unmatched bases: 11. The CDR3 covers 16 residues. CDR3 DNA sequence: TGCAGTGCGCGGATTGTAGCGGGGGGCCTCACAGATACGCAGTATTTT. Residues: CSARIVAGGLTDTQYF.

The chain has TRBV3-1 and TRBJ1-3, with TRBD1 identical over 8 bases. Per the germline V gene, CDR1 is LGHDT and CDR2 is YNNKEL (reference sequence). The junction had 1 base not matched to a gene; V was cut back by 4 bases and J by 2 bases. The CDR3 has 14 amino acids. The DNA of the CDR3 is TGTGCCAGCAGCCCCAGGGGGCCTGGAAACACCATATATTTT. It yields the protein CASSPRGPGNTIYF.